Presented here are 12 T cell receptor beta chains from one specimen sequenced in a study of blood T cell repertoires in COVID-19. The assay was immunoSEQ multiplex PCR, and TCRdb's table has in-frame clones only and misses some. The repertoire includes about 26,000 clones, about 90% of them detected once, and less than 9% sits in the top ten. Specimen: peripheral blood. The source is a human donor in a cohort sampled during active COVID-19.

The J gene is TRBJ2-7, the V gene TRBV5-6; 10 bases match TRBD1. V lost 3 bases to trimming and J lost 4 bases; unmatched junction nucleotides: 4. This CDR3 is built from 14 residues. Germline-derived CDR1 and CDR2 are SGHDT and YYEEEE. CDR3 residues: CASSSLGQGYEQYF. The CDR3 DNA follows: TGTGCCAGCAGCTCACTGGGACAGGGGTACGAGCAGTACTTC.

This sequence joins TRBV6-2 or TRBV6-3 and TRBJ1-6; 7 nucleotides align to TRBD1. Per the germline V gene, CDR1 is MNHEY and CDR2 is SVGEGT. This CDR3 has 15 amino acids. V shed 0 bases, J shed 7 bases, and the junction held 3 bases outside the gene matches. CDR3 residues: CASSYSQGWNSPLHF. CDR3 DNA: TGTGCCAGCAGTTACTCACAGGGGTGGAATTCACCCCTCCACTTT.

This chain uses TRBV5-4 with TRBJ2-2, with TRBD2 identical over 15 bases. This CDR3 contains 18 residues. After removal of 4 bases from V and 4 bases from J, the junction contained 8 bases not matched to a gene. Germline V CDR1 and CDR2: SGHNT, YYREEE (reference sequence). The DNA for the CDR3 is TGTGCCAGCAGCCTCGGACTAGCGGGAGGGCCGGGCACCGGGGAGCTGTTTTTT. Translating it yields CASSLGLAGGPGTGELFF.

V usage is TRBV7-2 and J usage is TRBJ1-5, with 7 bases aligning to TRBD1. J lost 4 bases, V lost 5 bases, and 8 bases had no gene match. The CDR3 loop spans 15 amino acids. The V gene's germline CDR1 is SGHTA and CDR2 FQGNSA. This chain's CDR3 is CASSVIRDRNQPQHF. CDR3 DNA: TGTGCCAGCAGCGTTATCCGGGACAGAAATCAGCCCCAGCATTTT.

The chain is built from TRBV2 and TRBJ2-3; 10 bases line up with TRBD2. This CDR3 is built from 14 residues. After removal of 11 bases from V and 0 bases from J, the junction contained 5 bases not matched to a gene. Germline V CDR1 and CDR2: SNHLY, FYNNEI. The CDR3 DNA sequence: TGTGCCGGAGGAGCGGGAGGGAGCACAGATACGCAGTATTTT. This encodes CAGGAGGSTDTQYF.

This CDR3 is CASNRDSQPYEQYF. For the CDR3, the DNA is TGTGCCAGCAACCGGGACAGCCAACCCTACGAGCAGTACTTC. This sequence joins TRBV5-4 and TRBJ2-7, with TRBD1 matching over 7 bases. With V trimmed by 6 bases and J by 2 bases, 8 bases remained unmatched. This CDR3 has 14 amino acids. The germline V gene encodes CDR1 SGHNT and CDR2 YYREEE (reference sequence).

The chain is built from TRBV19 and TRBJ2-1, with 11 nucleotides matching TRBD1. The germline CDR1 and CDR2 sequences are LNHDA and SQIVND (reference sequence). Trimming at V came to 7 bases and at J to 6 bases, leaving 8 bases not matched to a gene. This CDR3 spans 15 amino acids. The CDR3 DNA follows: TGTGCCAGTATCCCCGGGACAGGGGGAGGCAATGAGCAGTTCTTC. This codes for CASIPGTGGGNEQFF.

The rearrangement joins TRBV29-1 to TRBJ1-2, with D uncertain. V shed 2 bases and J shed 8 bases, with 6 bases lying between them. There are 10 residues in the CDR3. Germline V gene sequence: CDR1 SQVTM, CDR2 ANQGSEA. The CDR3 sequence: CSVETRGYTF. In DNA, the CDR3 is TGCAGCGTTGAAACACGAGGCTACACCTTC.

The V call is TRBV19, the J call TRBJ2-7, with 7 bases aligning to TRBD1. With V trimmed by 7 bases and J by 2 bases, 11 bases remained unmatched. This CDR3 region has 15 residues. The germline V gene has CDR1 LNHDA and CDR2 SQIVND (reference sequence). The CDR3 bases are TGTGCCAGTAAACCGGGACAAGGACAGGCCTACGAGCAGTACTTC. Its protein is CASKPGQGQAYEQYF.

The CDR3 DNA follows: TGCGCCAGCAGCTTGGAGGGAGGGCGGTCCAATCAGCCCCAGCATTTT. This codes for CASSLEGGRSNQPQHF. The V gene is TRBV5-1, the J gene TRBJ1-5, with D hard to call. CDR1 is SGHRS and CDR2 is YFSETQ in the germline V gene. Trimming took 0 bases from V and 3 from J, leaving 13 bases between them. The CDR3 sequence is 16 residues long.

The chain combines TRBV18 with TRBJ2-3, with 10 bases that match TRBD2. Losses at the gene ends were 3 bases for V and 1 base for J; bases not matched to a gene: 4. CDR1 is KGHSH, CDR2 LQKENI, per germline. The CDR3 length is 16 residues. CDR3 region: CASSPPLAGGTDTQYF. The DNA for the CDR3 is TGTGCCAGCTCACCTCCGCTAGCGGGAGGCACAGATACGCAGTATTTT.

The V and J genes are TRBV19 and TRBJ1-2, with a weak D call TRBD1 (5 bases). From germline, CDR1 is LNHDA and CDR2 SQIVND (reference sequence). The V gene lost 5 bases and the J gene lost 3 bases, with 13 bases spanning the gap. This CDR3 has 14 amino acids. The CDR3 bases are TGTGCCAGTAGTGGGCAGACAGAATACTATGGCTACACCTTC. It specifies CASSGQTEYYGYTF.